This entry lists 18 T cell receptor beta chains sequenced from one sample in a study of blood T cell repertoires in COVID-19 (dated by TCRdb to the early 2020s). The method behind the library was the immunoSEQ multiplex PCR assay. In TCRdb, the immuneACCESS table is reduced to in-frame sequences with V and J assigned. These tables do not hold every clone; where another copy was compared, an unresolved V gene accounts for under half, and the others remain unexplained. The sample records fewer than 150,000 clones, 85% to 90% of which are singletons. Roughly 4% of the sample is in the top ten clones. What was sequenced was peripheral blood. The receptors were gathered from a woman aged 40 to 50 with acute or convalescent COVID-19.

This sequence joins TRBV5-4 and TRBJ2-7; TRBD2 matches 11 bases. The CDR3 runs 14 residues. Germline lookup yields CDR1 SGHNT and CDR2 YYREEE (reference sequence). The V segment lost 5 bases and the J segment 4 bases; nucleotides outside the gene matches: 5. The CDR3 DNA follows: TGTGCCAGCAGTACCGGGACTAGCGGATACGAGCAGTACTTC. It translates to CASSTGTSGYEQYF.

As regards this clone: Other DNA sequences in this sample translate to the same CDR3. The rearrangement links TRBV7-9 to TRBJ1-5, with 9 bases fitting TRBD1. V shed 5 bases, J shed 2 bases, and the junction held 1 base outside the gene matches. Per germline, CDR1 SEHNR and CDR2 FQNEAQ (reference sequence). CDR3 length equals 14 residues. Here the CDR3 reads CASSRDRGNQPQHF. The CDR3 nucleotides read TGTGCCAGCAGCAGGGACAGGGGCAATCAGCCCCAGCATTTT.

In DNA form, the CDR3 reads TGTGCCAGCTCTCTTACAGGGGCCTATGGCTACACCTTC. Residues: CASSLTGAYGYTF. The chain combines TRBV18 with TRBJ1-2, with 7 bases aligning to TRBD1. The CDR3 is 13 residues long. CDR1 and CDR2 (germline): KGHSH, LQKENI. After removal of 6 bases from V and 4 bases from J, the junction contained 5 bases not matched to a gene. The whole variable domain, remainder taken from reference TRBV18 and TRBJ1-2, is NAGVMQNPRHLVRRRGQEARLRCSPMKGHSHVYWYRQLPEEGLKFMVYLQKENIIDESGMPKERFSAEFPKEGPSILRIQQVVRGDSAAYFCASSLTGAYGYTFGSGTRLTVV.

The chain combines TRBV24-1 with TRBJ2-5; D call uncertain. V lost 4 bases and J lost 2, with 10 bases in between. Germline V CDR1 and CDR2: KGHDR, SFDVKD. The CDR3 is made up of 14 amino acids. The CDR3 region is CATSDPGPQETQYF. Written as DNA, the CDR3 is TGTGCCACCAGTGACCCTGGCCCGCAAGAGACCCAGTACTTC.

The chain links TRBV7-3 to TRBJ2-3; D might be TRBD2 (6 bases). The CDR3 contains 15 residues. The V end was cut by 2 bases, the J end by 0 bases, with 9 bases between. Germline assignment: CDR1 SGHTA and CDR2 FQGTGA. The DNA of the CDR3 is TGTGCCAGCAGCTTATCCGCGGGGAGCACAGATACGCAGTATTTT. Encoded protein: CASSLSAGSTDTQYF.

The genes are TRBV7-9 and TRBJ1-1; D unresolved. Germline V gene lookup returns CDR1 SEHNR and CDR2 FQNEAQ (reference sequence). The ends were cut back, 4 bases at V and 0 bases at J, with 9 bases in the middle. The CDR3 length is 14 residues. The CDR3 sequence is CASSSREVNTEAFF. The CDR3 coding sequence is TGTGCCAGCAGCTCCCGGGAAGTGAACACTGAAGCTTTCTTT.

CDR3 residues: CASSSQGKTEAFF. The CDR3 DNA reads TGTGCCAGCAGCTCACAGGGTAAGACTGAAGCTTTCTTT. The chain employs TRBV7-2 and TRBJ1-1, with a tentative D call TRBD1 (6 bases). CDR3 length: 13 residues. Germline V gene lookup returns CDR1 SGHTA and CDR2 FQGNSA. The germline V and J ends were trimmed by 4 bases and 5 bases, with 11 bases remaining between them.

This chain joins TRBV9 and TRBJ1-1; D not resolved. The CDR3 is 14 amino acids. Deletions cut 4 bases from V and 0 bases from J, with 10 bases between. Germline V gene data show CDR1 as SGDLS and CDR2 as YYNGEE. CDR3 region: CASSIGQLNTEAFF. CDR3 nucleotide sequence: TGTGCCAGCAGCATTGGGCAATTGAACACTGAAGCTTTCTTT.

The J gene is TRBJ1-1, the V gene TRBV7-2; no clear D gene. Germline V gives CDR1 SGHTA, CDR2 FQGNSA. Between the trimmed V and J ends, which lost 8 bases and 10 bases, there was a span of 20 bases. This CDR3 spans 13 amino acids. The DNA for the CDR3 is TGTGCCAGCGAGAGGCGCGCGGAGCAGTTAGCTTTCTTT. The encoded protein is CASERRAEQLAFF.

This chain uses TRBV7-2 with TRBJ1-5; D uncertain. The CDR3 spans 14 residues. The V gene lost 2 bases and the J gene lost 7 bases, with 12 bases spanning the gap. Germline V lookup: CDR1 SGHTA, CDR2 FQGNSA. The CDR3 DNA is TGTGCCAGCAGCTTAATCCAGGCTCGACAGCCCCAGCATTTT. Translating it yields CASSLIQARQPQHF.

A few counts support this clone. The chain has TRBV18 and TRBJ1-6, with 7 bases identical to TRBD1. The germline V gene encodes CDR1 KGHSH and CDR2 LQKENI. The CDR3 is made up of 15 amino acids. V shed 3 bases, J shed 5 bases, and the junction held 4 bases outside the gene matches. The CDR3 DNA follows: TGTGCCAGCTCACCCCGGGACAGAAATAATTCACCCCTCCACTTT. Amino acid sequence: CASSPRDRNNSPLHF.

The chain links TRBV30 to TRBJ1-3; D gene ambiguous. CDR1 is GTSNPN and CDR2 is SVGIG in the germline V gene (reference sequence). Trimming left V 4 bases short and J 11 bases short, with 15 bases between. The CDR3 length is 12 residues. CDR3 DNA: TGTGCCTGGACTGGGTTGAGGAGCGCCATATATTTT. The encoded protein is CAWTGLRSAIYF.

The chain uses TRBV5-4 and TRBJ2-3; 9 bases fit TRBD2. Losses at the gene ends were 4 bases for V and 0 bases for J; bases not matched to a gene: 12. CDR1 and CDR2 from the germline V gene are SGHNT and YYREEE (reference sequence). The CDR3 spans 18 residues. The CDR3 here is CASSPFRIAGASTDTQYF. CDR3 nucleotides: TGTGCCAGCAGCCCATTTAGAATAGCGGGGGCTAGCACAGATACGCAGTATTTT.

This chain uses TRBV6-2 or TRBV6-3 with TRBJ1-2, with no clear D. This CDR3 spans 14 amino acids. The germline CDR1 and CDR2 sequences are MNHEY and SVGEGT. The V end lost 2 bases, the J end lost 4 bases, and 11 bases lay between the germline ends. The CDR3 reads CASSYPRLIYGYTF. CDR3 bases: TGTGCCAGCAGTTACCCGCGGCTAATCTATGGCTACACCTTC.

In nucleotides, the CDR3 is TGTGCCAGCAGCTCGTTAGCGGGGGCCTACAATGAGCAGTTCTTC. Translated: CASSSLAGAYNEQFF. This chain connects TRBV11-3 to TRBJ2-1; 9 bases line up with TRBD2. Per germline, CDR1 SGHNT and CDR2 YENEEA. With 4 bases clipped from V and 2 bases from J, the junction kept 3 bases outside the gene matches. The CDR3 extends over 15 amino acids. Complete variable domain (other parts from reference TRBV11-3 and TRBJ2-1): EAGVVQSPRYKIIEKKQPVAFWCNPISGHNTLYWYLQNLGQGPELLIRYENEEAVDDSQLPKDRFSAERLKGVDSTLKIQPAELGDSAVYLCASSSLAGAYNEQFFGPGTRLTVL.

The V call is TRBV7-2, the J call TRBJ1-4, with TRBD1 matching over 7 bases. Germline V gene lookup returns CDR1 SGHTA and CDR2 FQGNSA. V lost 3 bases, J lost 8 bases, and 9 bases stayed unmatched. There are 15 residues in the CDR3. In nucleotides, the CDR3 is TGTGCCAGCAGCTTGGGGGACAGAAGGGGGGAAAAACTGTTTTTT. It encodes CASSLGDRRGEKLFF.

V and J are TRBV7-9 and TRBJ1-6; D not resolved. The germline V and J ends were trimmed by 3 bases and 0 bases, with 9 bases remaining between them. The germline gives CDR1 SEHNR, CDR2 FQNEAQ (reference sequence). This CDR3 has 16 residues. The CDR3 coding sequence is TGTGCCAGCAGCTTGGCCATCAGCTCCTATAATTCACCCCTCCACTTT. Protein product: CASSLAISSYNSPLHF.

This chain uses TRBV5-4 with TRBJ2-1; weak D call: TRBD1 (6 bases). Germline assignment: CDR1 SGHNT and CDR2 YYREEE (reference sequence). CDR3 length equals 13 residues. With 4 bases removed from V and 5 bases from J, the gap between germline ends came to 10 bases. The CDR3 loop reads CASSLGTNNEQFF. CDR3 DNA sequence: TGTGCCAGCAGCCTAGGGACAAACAATGAGCAGTTCTTC.